These 30 T cell receptor beta chains originate from one sample sequenced in a study of blood T cell repertoires in COVID-19 (dated by TCRdb to 2019 to 2021). Receptors were amplified or captured by the immunoSEQ multiplex PCR assay. TCRdb's version of the immuneACCESS table is confined to in-frame rearrangements and falls short of the full clone set. An unresolved V gene accounts for under half of the shortfall where checked; the remainder is of unknown origin. The sample records hundreds of thousands of clones, around 81% of which are singletons. The top ten clonotypes cover roughly 4.5% of the sample. Sample: PBMCs or T cells enriched from blood (not recorded which). The source is a man in his thirties or forties with acute COVID-19.

This chain joins TRBV5-4 and TRBJ2-1; D perhaps matches TRBD1 (6 bases). This CDR3 spans 12 amino acids. In germline, CDR1 is SGHNT, CDR2 YYREEE (reference sequence). Trimming removed 4 bases at V and 9 bases at J, with 11 bases between. The CDR3 sequence is CASSGLGGEQFF. The CDR3 region has the DNA TGTGCCAGCAGCGGTCTAGGGGGTGAGCAGTTCTTC.

The V and J genes are TRBV5-1 and TRBJ1-6, with 10 bases aligning to TRBD1. Germline trimming cut 5 bases from V and 0 bases from J; bases unmatched to any gene: 2. This CDR3 region has 16 residues. CDR1 is SGHRS, CDR2 YFSETQ, per germline. CDR3 amino acids: CASRGQGSSYNSPLHF. The CDR3 nucleotides are TGCGCCAGCAGGGGACAGGGGAGCTCCTATAATTCACCCCTCCACTTT.

The chain carries TRBV11-2 and TRBJ2-3, with a possible D match to TRBD2 (6 bases). The CDR3 is made up of 15 amino acids. Germline CDR1 is SGHAT and CDR2 is FQNNGV. V was clipped by 8 bases and J by 0 bases, with 15 bases between them. The CDR3 region has the DNA TGTGCCAGCTCACGGCCGGCGGGAAGCACAGATACGCAGTATTTT. Translating it yields CASSRPAGSTDTQYF. Full variable domain (outside the CDR3, taken from reference TRBV11-2 and TRBJ2-3): EAGVAQSPRYKIIEKRQSVAFWCNPISGHATLYWYQQILGQGPKLLIQFQNNGVVDDSQLPKDRFSAERLKGVDSTLKIQPAKLEDSAVYLCASSRPAGSTDTQYFGPGTRLTVL.

V and J are TRBV3-1 (or the pseudogene TRBV3-2) and TRBJ2-2; TRBD1 matches 12 bases. Germline V CDR1 and CDR2: LGHDT, YNNKEL (reference sequence). The CDR3 is made up of 15 amino acids. With V trimmed by 6 bases and J by 8 bases, 7 bases remained unmatched. CDR3 sequence: CASRNRDRGLGELFF. In nucleotides, the CDR3 is TGTGCCAGCAGGAACCGGGACAGGGGGCTAGGGGAGCTGTTTTTT.

V usage is TRBV18 and J usage is TRBJ2-1; 7 positions match TRBD1. The CDR3 sequence is 14 residues long. Germline V gene lookup returns CDR1 KGHSH and CDR2 LQKENI. The junction had 7 bases not matched to a gene; V was cut back by 5 bases and J by 6 bases. The CDR3 bases are TGTGCCAGCTCATCTAACAGGGGTCTCAATGAGCAGTTCTTC. Translating it yields CASSSNRGLNEQFF.

This clone was detected a few times. V is TRBV7-9 and J is TRBJ1-6; 9 nucleotides align to TRBD1. This CDR3 region has 15 residues. The V gene's germline CDR1 is SEHNR and CDR2 FQNEAQ (reference sequence). V was clipped by 6 bases and J by 7 bases; unmatched bases: 7. The CDR3: CASRSGTGSNSPLHF. CDR3 DNA sequence: TGTGCCAGCAGGTCAGGGACAGGGAGCAATTCACCCCTCCACTTT.

This clone is deemed medium-sized (0.01 to 0.1%). Other DNA sequences in this specimen translate into the identical CDR3. The rearrangement joins TRBV19 to TRBJ1-2; D is unclear. The CDR3 covers 12 residues. The germline gives CDR1 LNHDA, CDR2 SQIVND (reference sequence). V gave up 3 bases and J gave up 4 bases, with 6 bases separating them. The CDR3 loop is CASSMPVYGYTF. CDR3 bases: TGTGCCAGTAGTATGCCAGTCTATGGCTACACCTTC.

The gene calls are TRBV5-1 and TRBJ1-3; unclear D gene. Germline V gene sequence: CDR1 SGHRS, CDR2 YFSETQ. The CDR3 totals 15 residues. The germline V and J ends were trimmed by 0 bases and 0 bases, with 7 bases remaining between them. This CDR3 reads CASSLEGVSGNTIYF. The CDR3 region has the DNA TGCGCCAGCAGCTTGGAAGGAGTCTCTGGAAACACCATATATTTT.

This chain connects TRBV19 to TRBJ2-5; 11 bases line up with TRBD2. Looked up from germline, CDR1 is LNHDA and CDR2 is SQIVND (reference sequence). The J segment lost 4 bases and the V segment lost 2 bases, leaving 9 bases of the junction unmatched. This CDR3 region has 17 residues. CDR3 sequence (DNA): TGTGCCAGTAGTATAATGGGACTAGCGGATCGACGAGAGACCCAGTACTTC. Translated: CASSIMGLADRRETQYF.

This clone was observed once. The V gene is TRBV10-2, the J gene TRBJ2-7, with 9 positions matching TRBD2. Germline V CDR1 and CDR2: WSHSY, SAAADI. Unmatched junction bases numbered 4, after V lost 3 bases and J lost 4 bases. The CDR3 is made up of 14 amino acids. CDR3 residues: CASSDSLAGYEQYF. DNA for the CDR3: TGCGCCAGCAGTGATAGTCTAGCGGGGTACGAGCAGTACTTC.

The rearrangement joins TRBV6-5 to TRBJ2-5; the D gene is possibly TRBD1 (5 bases). The length of the CDR3 is 15 residues. Germline assignment: CDR1 MNHEY and CDR2 SVGAGI. Trimming shortened V by 4 bases and J by 7 bases, and 19 bases separated the two germline ends. The CDR3, as DNA: TGTGCCAGCAGTTCCAGCCCGGACACAGTTGGGACCCAGTACTTC. This codes for CASSSSPDTVGTQYF.

This chain connects TRBV6-5 to TRBJ1-5; possible D gene TRBD1, 5 bases. Germline V gives CDR1 MNHEY, CDR2 SVGAGI. The V gene lost 6 bases and the J gene lost 0 bases, with 12 bases spanning the gap. The CDR3 is 15 residues long. In DNA, the CDR3 is TGTGCCAGCAGGGAGGGGAGGCTTAGCAATCAGCCCCAGCATTTT. This sequence encodes CASREGRLSNQPQHF.

The chain carries TRBV18 and TRBJ2-7; TRBD1 aligns across 9 bases. After removal of 0 bases from V and 5 bases from J, the junction contained 8 bases not matched to a gene. The CDR3 runs 16 residues. CDR1 and CDR2 (germline): KGHSH, LQKENI. This chain's CDR3 is CASSPPTGQGKNEQYF. For the CDR3, the DNA is TGTGCCAGCTCACCACCGACGGGACAGGGAAAAAACGAGCAGTACTTC.

The V call is TRBV29-1, the J call TRBJ2-1, with a possible D match to TRBD2 (5 bases). The CDR3 loop spans 11 amino acids. Germline loops: CDR1 SQVTM, CDR2 ANQGSEA. Trimming removed 4 bases at V and 10 bases at J, with 11 bases between. As DNA, the CDR3 is TGCAGCGTTGGGACTCCGCGGGAGCAGTTCTTC. This translates into CSVGTPREQFF.

The chain employs TRBV6-5 and TRBJ1-2; D remains ambiguous. Germline lookup yields CDR1 MNHEY and CDR2 SVGAGI. There are 13 residues in the CDR3. The V and J ends lost 7 bases and 8 bases respectively, with 17 bases between them. In nucleotides, the CDR3 is TGTGCCAGCACCCTGGGAGAGGAAAGGGGCTACACCTTC. This codes for CASTLGEERGYTF.

The gene calls are TRBV29-1 and TRBJ2-3, with 10 positions matching TRBD1. The CDR3 totals 13 residues. Germline trimming cut 4 bases from V and 2 bases from J; bases unmatched to any gene: 0. From germline, CDR1 is SQVTM and CDR2 ANQGSEA. In nucleotides, the CDR3 is TGCAGCGTTGGACAGGGGGCCACAGATACGCAGTATTTT. Translation: CSVGQGATDTQYF.

The chain has TRBV28 and TRBJ1-5; 7 positions agree with TRBD1. The CDR3 spans 15 residues. With 4 bases clipped from V and 0 bases from J, the junction kept 3 bases outside the gene matches. CDR1 MDHEN and CDR2 SYDVKM come from the germline V gene. The CDR3 sequence is CASSSGGDSNQPQHF. The CDR3 DNA is TGTGCCAGCAGTTCAGGGGGAGATAGCAATCAGCCCCAGCATTTT.

The gene calls are TRBV3-1 (or the pseudogene TRBV3-2) and TRBJ2-1; 7 bases are a match to TRBD2. The trim removed 6 bases at V and 3 bases at J, leaving 5 bases unmatched. Germline V gives CDR1 LGHDT, CDR2 YNNKEL (reference sequence). This CDR3 region has 14 residues. CDR3 sequence: CASRLAGVYNEQFF. As DNA, the CDR3 is TGTGCCAGCAGGCTGGCGGGGGTCTACAATGAGCAGTTCTTC.

The chain recombines TRBV11-2 with TRBJ1-2; TRBD1 matches 7 bases. The trim removed 3 bases at V and 2 bases at J, leaving 18 bases unmatched. This CDR3 has 19 amino acids. Germline assignment: CDR1 SGHAT and CDR2 FQNNGV. CDR3 loop: CASSFSSDSRGLRNYGYTF. The DNA for the CDR3 is TGTGCCAGCAGCTTTTCCTCGGATTCCAGGGGGTTGCGGAACTATGGCTACACCTTC.

This chain connects TRBV10-1 to TRBJ2-3; D possibly corresponds to TRBD1 (7 bases). Between the trimmed V and J ends, which lost 3 bases and 1 base, there was a span of 14 bases. Germline V CDR1 and CDR2: WNHNN, SYGVQD (reference sequence). This CDR3 has 16 amino acids. This CDR3 is CASSEWGDSRTDTQYF. DNA for the CDR3: TGCGCCAGCAGTGAATGGGGGGACAGCCGCACAGATACGCAGTATTTT.

This clone was counted once. The chain is built from TRBV6-5 and TRBJ1-3; D is undetermined. Germline CDR1 reads MNHEY; CDR2 reads SVGAGI. Trimming pared 11 bases from V and 4 bases from J, leaving 21 bases between. CDR3 length equals 15 residues. The CDR3 protein is CAGREGLSVGNTIYF. The CDR3 DNA reads as TGTGCCGGGAGGGAGGGCCTATCTGTGGGAAACACCATATATTTT.

V gene TRBV28 combines with J gene TRBJ2-2, with D hard to call. The CDR3 loop spans 17 amino acids. Per germline, CDR1 MDHEN and CDR2 SYDVKM. V was clipped by 4 bases and J by 4 bases, with 19 bases between them. CDR3 region: CASSSSLGFRGTGELFF. CDR3 DNA: TGTGCCAGCAGTTCTTCTCTTGGGTTCCGCGGCACCGGGGAGCTGTTTTTT.

The J gene is TRBJ2-7, the V gene TRBV10-2, with 7 bases matching TRBD2. V was pared by 5 bases and J by 5 bases, with 9 bases of the junction left unmatched. Germline V gives CDR1 WSHSY, CDR2 SAAADI. CDR3 length equals 14 residues. The CDR3 loop is CASSLRGGADEQYF. The CDR3 coding sequence is TGCGCCAGCAGTTTAAGGGGAGGGGCAGACGAGCAGTACTTC.

The chain combines TRBV19 with TRBJ2-6; TRBD1 agrees at 8 bases. V lost 3 bases, J lost 0 bases, and 10 bases stayed unmatched. The CDR3 runs to 19 residues. Germline V gives CDR1 LNHDA, CDR2 SQIVND (reference sequence). CDR3 residues: CASSIRLQGVSSGANVLTF. CDR3 DNA sequence: TGTGCCAGTAGTATTAGGCTACAGGGGGTCTCCTCTGGGGCCAACGTCCTGACTTTC.

The V gene is TRBV4-1, the J gene TRBJ2-3, with D perhaps matching TRBD2 (6 bases). Germline V CDR1 and CDR2: MGHRA, YSYEKL. There are 15 residues in the CDR3. Trimming left V 1 base short and J 1 base short, with 9 bases between. The CDR3 here is CASSQGLGGTDTQYF. In DNA, the CDR3 is TGCGCCAGCAGCCAAGGACTAGGTGGCACAGATACGCAGTATTTT.

This chain uses TRBV29-1 with TRBJ2-7; possible D gene TRBD1, 6 bases. The CDR3 length is 13 residues. Per germline, CDR1 SQVTM and CDR2 ANQGSEA. V shed 3 bases and J shed 2 bases, with 11 bases lying between them. The CDR3 nucleotides are TGCAGCGTTGACGAACAGGGAACCTACGAGCAGTACTTC. Translated: CSVDEQGTYEQYF.

V is TRBV6-5 and J is TRBJ1-4; 7 bases are shared with TRBD1. This CDR3 comprises 14 residues. The germline gives CDR1 MNHEY, CDR2 SVGAGI. V lost 6 bases, J lost 3 bases, and 4 bases stayed unmatched. The CDR3 spells CASRPQGANEKLFF. The DNA for the CDR3 is TGTGCCAGCAGACCGCAGGGGGCTAATGAAAAACTGTTTTTT.

The rearrangement uses TRBV5-5 and TRBJ2-7; no definite D call. Germline CDR1 and CDR2: SGHKS and YYEKEE (reference sequence). This CDR3 is 14 amino acids long. Trimming cost V 0 bases and J 2 bases, with 9 bases left between them. CDR3 DNA sequence: TGTGCCAGCAGCTTGGACGCAGTCCCCTACGAGCAGTACTTC. Its translation is CASSLDAVPYEQYF.

The chain couples TRBV7-2 to TRBJ1-1; 7 positions match TRBD1. Per the germline V gene, CDR1 is SGHTA and CDR2 is FQGNSA. The CDR3 contains 14 residues. J gave up 5 bases and V 8 bases, and 11 bases lay outside the gene matches. CDR3 loop: CASWMGQRPTEAFF. CDR3 nucleotides: TGTGCCAGCTGGATGGGACAGCGCCCGACTGAAGCTTTCTTT.

This chain joins TRBV2 and TRBJ2-2, with 12 bases aligning to TRBD2. Losses at the gene ends were 10 bases for V and 7 bases for J; bases not matched to a gene: 13. The CDR3 extends over 16 amino acids. Germline V gene sequence: CDR1 SNHLY, CDR2 FYNNEI. The chain's CDR3 is CAIPLTSGGLNGELFF. CDR3 nucleotides: TGTGCCATCCCTCTTACTAGCGGGGGGCTGAACGGGGAGCTGTTTTTT.